This TCR beta chain was profiled in a study of shared T cell receptors in the human thymus. Assay used: immunoSEQ multiplex PCR; TCRdb lists only in-frame clones, some missing. The sample has hundreds of thousands of clones; approximately 88% are singletons. The CDR3 is 15 amino acids. Trimming left V 0 bases short and J 4 bases short, with 11 bases between. Germline assignment: CDR1 LGHNA and CDR2 YNFKEQ. These data were also reused for a study on human thymus T cells.

The clonotype originates from a boy under two years old with a congenital heart defect. The source material was thymocytes. The chain employs TRBV4-2 and TRBJ2-3; TRBD2 might be the D (5 bases). The CDR3 sequence is CASSQESSEADTQYF. CDR3 DNA: TGTGCCAGCAGCCAAGAGTCGTCGGAGGCAGATACGCAGTATTTT.